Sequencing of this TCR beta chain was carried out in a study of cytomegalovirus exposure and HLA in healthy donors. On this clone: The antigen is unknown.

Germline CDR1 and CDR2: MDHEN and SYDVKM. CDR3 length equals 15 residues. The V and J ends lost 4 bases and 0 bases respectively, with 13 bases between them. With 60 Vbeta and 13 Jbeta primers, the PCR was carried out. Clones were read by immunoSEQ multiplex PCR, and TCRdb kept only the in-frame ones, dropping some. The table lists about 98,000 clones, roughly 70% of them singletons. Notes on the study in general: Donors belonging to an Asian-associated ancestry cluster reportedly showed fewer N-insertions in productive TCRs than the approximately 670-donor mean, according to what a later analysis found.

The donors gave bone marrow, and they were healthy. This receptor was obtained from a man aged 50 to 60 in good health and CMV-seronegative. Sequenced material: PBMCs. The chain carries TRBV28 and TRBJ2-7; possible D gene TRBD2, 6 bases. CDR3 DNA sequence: TGTGCCAGCAGTTCACACGCGGGGAGCTCCTACGAGCAGTACTTC. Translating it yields CASSSHAGSSYEQYF.